This record looks at one TCR beta chain sequence and its context. No cognate antigen has been identified for it. No much larger clone exists at a distance of one base, and base qualities are not known. Using the deep immunoSEQ assay, TCR CDR3 regions were amplified from genomic DNA by multiplex PCR. Genomic DNA extracted from each cell subset was distributed evenly over all wells of several immunoSEQ 96-well plates, and each plate served as one replicate. For sorted subsets, each replicate PCR was loaded with 200 ng genomic DNA, equivalent to approximately 27,000 T cell genomes. Purified libraries were measured with a Qubit 3.0 fluorometer, size-checked on a Bioanalyzer 2100, and measured again with the KAPA Library Quantification kit. Every immunoSEQ 96-well plate was sequenced on a dedicated single-read 150-cycle Illumina NextSeq 550 flow cell. On the study's bioinformatics: The immunoSEQ output contained only junctional sequences without quality scores, so filtering could not match that applied to full-length reads. To assign V/J genes and CDR3, sequences were annotated using PyIR, a Python wrapper for IgBLAST v1.9, with IMGT germline references. Reads with weak V/J assignments (E-value above 1e-6), missing CDR3, stop codons, out-of-frame junctions, or ambiguous translated residues were removed. A V3J clonotype was defined by an identical inferred V gene, J gene, and CDR3 amino acid sequence. Percentage overlap between repertoires was computed as shared unique clonotypes divided by the size of the smaller repertoire. Repertoire richness was assessed with RTK rarefaction, the Chao1 estimator, and Recon v2.1 estimates of unobserved clonotypes. For all TCRbeta clonotypes obtained by the gDNA method from four donors, generation probabilities were computed with OLGA. TCRdb holds this immuneACCESS table with in-frame rearrangements only. Some clones are missing; in checked studies, unresolved V genes explain under half, and the rest has no known cause. The V and J calls and clone size come from that table; D and trimming were worked out from the DNA. In all, the sample holds 1,500,000 or so clones, and 97% to 99% of those were seen once. In total, the top ten clones hold 0.36% of the sample.

This specimen comes from a study of shared clonotypes between healthy human individuals (dated by TCRdb to about 2020). Concerning the study at large: A few men and a couple of women, aged 18 to 49 years, made up the cohort. Different laboratories and diverse techniques were used to prepare libraries and sequence TCR repertoires, to increase sequencing depth and limit assay-specific biases. The study deeply sequenced blood TCR repertoires of about 5 healthy adults to estimate repertoire size and the extent of clonotype sharing between individuals. Per donor, three plates each were used for CD4 naive and CD4 memory, two for CD8 naive, and one for CD8 memory. Leukapheresis yielded between about 0.85 and 9.5 billion PBMCs per donor. General conclusions and limits of the study: Sampling was restricted to blood, and TCR repertoires in tissues likely differ from the TCR repertoires found in blood. Incomplete sequencing was indicated by rarefaction of sorted-subset datasets, despite the large sequencing depth. Pairwise subsampling led to the expectation that sequencing depth would affect the degree of clonotype sharing among donors. The small number of donors limited the genetic and exposure-history diversity represented. Across a few donors, around 5.4% of naive CD4, 3% to 3.5% of naive CD8, around 2.1% of memory CD4, and roughly 0.41% of memory CD8 clonotypes were shared. Estimated clonotype richness was generally larger for naive than for memory subsets. Compared with non-shared clonotypes, clonotypes shared by all four sorted-subset donors had higher generation probabilities.

Healthy HIV-negative adults with no recently reported acute infections or vaccinations were included as donors. Only Caucasian adults living in Nashville, Tennessee, USA were represented among the donors. CD4+ T cells were enriched by magnetic negative selection; naive cells were then positively selected on CD45RA, and the negative fraction formed the memory subset. Blood was obtained by leukapheresis, after which PBMCs were separated by Ficoll-Histopaque density gradient centrifugation and cryopreserved in liquid nitrogen vapor phase. Analytical flow cytometry was used to check the purity and quantity of each magnetically sorted T cell population. Each sorted fraction had its genomic DNA isolated and then quantified by UV absorbance on a Nanodrop 2000c. The clonotype comes from a man younger than 40 in good health. The sequenced sample was naive CD4+ T cells sorted from blood. This sample's cell subset or site label indicates: CD45RA+ positively selected.

The nucleotide sequence reads as follows: TGTGCCAGCAGTGTCTCTTGGGGCAAAAACATTCAGTACTTC. This sequence encodes CASSVSWGKNIQYF. The chain couples TRBV2 to TRBJ2-4, with no confident D gene call. For CDR1 and CDR2, the germline V gene lists SNHLY and FYNNEI. V loses 4 bases of germline sequence and J loses 3 bases, and the interval between the two ends is 10 bases. There are 14 amino acids in the CDR3, from cysteine to phenylalanine inclusive. Only the CDR3 DNA stays, 42 bases, in frame from base 1.